One and the same sample provided the 27 T cell receptor beta chains below, sequenced in a study of T cells in Graves' hyperthyroidism and ophthalmopathy. The source material, RNA transcripts, was used to amplify TCR beta CDR3 regions. The study used the HTBI primer set for a first-round RT-PCR of the TCR CDR3. A single record per CDR3 protein comes from TCRdb applying MiXCR to the multiplex PCR reads. The sample has 550,000 to 700,000 distinct CDR3 sequences, around 15% seen once. The source material was blood. The receptors were sampled from a woman between 40 and 50 years old with Graves' ophthalmopathy.

This clonotype has ten or more counts. This chain links TRBV28 with TRBJ2-5; 9 bases map to TRBD2. This CDR3 contains 17 residues. CDR1 and CDR2 from the germline V gene are MDHEN and SYDVKM. V gave up 8 bases and J gave up 4 bases; unmatched junction bases: 17. CDR3 loop: CASHDYPVREGRETQYF. For the CDR3, the DNA is TGTGCCAGCCATGACTATCCCGTGCGGGAGGGCCGAGAGACCCAGTACTTC.

This clonotype has ten or more counts. The junction does not match germline at one end; this may be a read error. J is TRBJ1-1 and V is TRBV20-1; no reliable D call. Looked up from germline, CDR1 is DFQATT and CDR2 is SNEGSKA (reference sequence). CDR3 length equals 14 residues. This CDR3 reads CSARDGSSNTEAFF. The CDR3 DNA reads TGCAGTGCGAGAGACGGGTCCTCTAACACTGAAGCTTTCTTT.

The sample holds many counts of this clonotype. This chain links TRBV10-3 with TRBJ2-5; D gene uncertain. In germline, CDR1 is ENHRY, CDR2 SYGVKD. The germline V and J ends were trimmed by 5 bases and 2 bases, with 12 bases remaining between them. The CDR3 is made up of 14 amino acids. CDR3 sequence (DNA): TGTGCCATCAGTAGGGAAGCGAGGCAAGAGACCCAGTACTTC. Translated: CAISREARQETQYF.

This clonotype showed up many times. The V call is TRBV12-3 or TRBV12-4, the J call TRBJ1-5; a possible D gene is TRBD1 (6 bases). The V gene lost 7 bases and the J gene lost 7 bases, with 11 bases spanning the gap. This CDR3 spans 12 amino acids. The CDR3 nucleotides are TGTGCCAGCAATAAGGGGGACCAGCCCCAGCATTTT. The encoded protein is CASNKGDQPQHF.

This clonotype has at least ten counts. The chain uses TRBV5-1 and TRBJ2-5, with TRBD1 as a possible D gene (7 bases). The CDR3 consists of 13 residues. The V gene's germline CDR1 is SGHRS and CDR2 YFSETQ. With 3 bases removed from V and 9 bases from J, the gap between germline ends came to 15 bases. The CDR3 loop is CASSSGDSGSQYF. CDR3 DNA: TGCGCCAGCAGCTCCGGGGACAGCGGGTCCCAGTACTTC.

The chain combines TRBV12-5 with TRBJ1-2; D call uncertain. The CDR3 totals 15 residues. The V gene lost 4 bases and the J gene lost 1 base, with 13 bases spanning the gap. The germline gives CDR1 LGHNT, CDR2 FRNRAP. CDR3 DNA sequence: TGTGCTAGTGGTTCCCCTGAAAGGCATAACTATGGCTACACCTTC. It specifies CASGSPERHNYGYTF.

This clonotype was seen ten or more times. V and J are TRBV24-1 and TRBJ2-2; the D gene is possibly TRBD1 (5 bases). V lost 5 bases and J lost 0, with 12 bases in between. This CDR3 comprises 16 residues. CDR1 is KGHDR and CDR2 is SFDVKD in the germline V gene. CDR3 nucleotide sequence: TGTGCCACCAGTGGTTCAGGGCCCGCGAACACCGGGGAGCTGTTTTTT. Translated, it gives CATSGSGPANTGELFF.

The chain carries TRBV12-3 or TRBV12-4 and TRBJ2-5, with 12 bases fitting TRBD1. V shed 6 bases, J shed 3 bases, and the junction held 8 bases outside the gene matches. CDR3 size: 16 residues. CDR3 nucleotide sequence: TGTGCCAGCAGCACGGGACAGGGGGCGCGGGAAGAGACCCAGTACTTC. Its protein product is CASSTGQGAREETQYF.

This clonotype was seen repeatedly, ten times or more. An end of the junction differs from the germline gene, which may be a read error. The chain combines TRBV5-8 with TRBJ2-5; no clear D gene. CDR1 is SGHTS, CDR2 YDEGEE, per germline. The CDR3 has 13 residues. This chain's CDR3 is CASSLVGTEAQYF. CDR3 sequence (DNA): TGTGCCAGCAGCTTGGTCGGCACAGAGGCCCAGTACTTC.

In this sample, this clonotype turned up many times. The chain joins TRBV4-3 to TRBJ2-7; a weak D match, TRBD2 (6 bases). The CDR3 contains 16 residues. Germline V gene data show CDR1 as LGHNA and CDR2 as YSLEER. Trimming removed 0 bases from V and 6 bases from J, with 18 bases in between. CDR3 loop: CASSQDWRGRLGEQYF. CDR3 coding DNA: TGCGCCAGCAGCCAAGATTGGCGGGGCCGATTGGGCGAGCAGTACTTC.

This clonotype was observed many times. This rearrangement joins TRBV6-1 to TRBJ2-3, with TRBD2 matching over 8 bases. This CDR3 is 17 amino acids long. Germline V gene sequence: CDR1 MNHNS, CDR2 SASEGT. The trim removed 1 base at V and 3 bases at J, leaving 9 bases unmatched. CDR3 in amino acids: CASSEVELAGRTDTQYF. The CDR3 DNA sequence: TGTGCCAGCAGTGAAGTCGAGCTAGCGGGTCGGACAGATACGCAGTATTTT.

This clonotype appeared many times. The V and J genes are TRBV7-2 and TRBJ1-1; tentatively, D is TRBD1 (5 bases). Germline-derived CDR1 and CDR2 are SGHTA and FQGNSA. The CDR3 is 13 amino acids. Trimming cost V 5 bases and J 4 bases, with 11 bases left between them. The CDR3 loop is CASSLEGRTEAFF. The CDR3 coding sequence is TGTGCCAGCAGCCTCGAGGGGCGCACTGAAGCTTTCTTT.

Points on this clonotype: A single base separates this from a much larger clone, so it may be a read error. This rearrangement joins TRBV12-3 or TRBV12-4 to TRBJ2-7, with D possibly TRBD2 on 6 matching bases. The CDR3 is made up of 16 amino acids. The CDR3 here is CVSSFPAEGVSYEQYF. In DNA, the CDR3 is TGTGTCAGCAGTTTTCCGGCGGAGGGAGTCTCCTACGAGCAGTACTTC.

This clonotype was recorded many times. This chain connects TRBV7-8 to TRBJ2-7; D perhaps matches TRBD2 (5 bases). Germline CDR1 reads SGHVS; CDR2 reads FQNEAQ. V dropped 7 bases and J dropped 2 bases, with 15 bases sitting between them. The CDR3 contains 14 residues. CDR3 in amino acids: CASTLRGLTYEQYF. In DNA, the CDR3 is TGTGCCAGCACTTTAAGAGGGTTGACCTACGAGCAGTACTTC.

This clonotype has a count of ten or more. The chain joins TRBV7-2 to TRBJ2-7; 11 nucleotides align to TRBD2. V was clipped by 5 bases and J by 13 bases; unmatched bases: 10. Germline V gene data show CDR1 as SGHTA and CDR2 as FQGNSA. The CDR3 has 13 amino acids. CDR3: CASSRIGTSGAYF. The CDR3 DNA sequence: TGTGCCAGCAGCCGCATCGGGACTAGCGGAGCTTACTTC.

The sample holds many counts of this clonotype. The chain is built from TRBV6-1 and TRBJ1-1; no clear D. The CDR3 consists of 15 residues. Germline CDR1 is MNHNS and CDR2 is SASEGT. Trimming stripped 9 bases from V and 3 bases from J, with 20 bases between. This CDR3 is CASPARRGQHTEAFF. DNA for the CDR3: TGTGCCAGTCCTGCGAGGCGCGGGCAGCACACTGAAGCTTTCTTT.

The chain employs TRBV11-3 and TRBJ1-2; D call uncertain. The CDR3 is made up of 13 amino acids. Germline loops: CDR1 SGHNT, CDR2 YENEEA. Trimming removed 0 bases from V and 8 bases from J, with 10 bases in between. The CDR3 sequence: CASSLEFGEGYTF. The CDR3 coding sequence is TGTGCCAGCAGCTTAGAATTCGGGGAGGGCTACACCTTC.

This clonotype was observed at least ten times. The chain links TRBV6-5 to TRBJ1-1, with D maybe TRBD1 (6 bases). Germline-derived CDR1 and CDR2 are MNHEY and SVGAGI. V was pared by 0 bases and J by 3 bases, with 8 bases between. This CDR3 contains 14 residues. CDR3 nucleotides: TGTGCCAGCAGTTACTCGAACAGGGACACTGAAGCTTTCTTT. Its translation: CASSYSNRDTEAFF.

This clonotype was observed a handful of times. V gene TRBV19 combines with J gene TRBJ2-1; 8 positions agree with TRBD2. The V and J ends lost 7 bases and 4 bases, in that order; junction bases with no gene match: 9. CDR3 size: 15 residues. CDR1 LNHDA and CDR2 SQIVND come from the germline V gene (reference sequence). CDR3 in amino acids: CASTPASGSYNEQFF. CDR3 nucleotide sequence: TGTGCCAGTACTCCGGCTAGCGGGTCATACAATGAGCAGTTCTTC.

The chain couples TRBV28 to TRBJ1-6; TRBD1 is a possible D gene (5 bases). This CDR3 has 16 amino acids. Germline values: CDR1 MDHEN, CDR2 SYDVKM. The V gene lost 6 bases and the J gene lost 7 bases, with 19 bases spanning the gap. The CDR3 region has the DNA TGTGCCAGCAGCCAACTAGGGGCAGGAAGCAATTCACCCCTCCACTTT. Translated: CASSQLGAGSNSPLHF. Full variable domain (remainder filled in from reference TRBV28 and TRBJ1-6): DVKVTQSSRYLVKRTGEKVFLECVQDMDHENMFWYRQDPGLGLRLIYFSYDVKMKEKGDIPEGYSVSREKKERFSLILESASTNQTSMYLCASSQLGAGSNSPLHFGNGTRLTVT.

There are a few counts of this clonotype. The chain links TRBV27 to TRBJ1-2; D unresolved. Germline-derived CDR1 and CDR2 are MNHEY and SMNVEV (reference sequence). The V and J ends lost 2 bases and 3 bases respectively, with 7 bases between them. The CDR3 consists of 13 residues. The CDR3 DNA is TGTGCCAGCAGTTTAGGGGTTCACTATGGCTACACCTTC. Its protein is CASSLGVHYGYTF.

This clonotype was detected many times. CDR3 in DNA: TGTGCCAGCAGCTTAGCGCTTTTCACTGAAGCTTTCTTT. This translates into CASSLALFTEAFF. The chain is built from TRBV7-9 and TRBJ1-1; D unresolved. V gave up 0 bases and J gave up 4 bases, with 6 bases separating them. The CDR3 sequence is 13 residues long. Looked up from germline, CDR1 is SEHNR and CDR2 is FQNEAQ (reference sequence).

As for this clonotype: A read error may be the cause here, since a much bigger clone is one base away. This rearrangement joins TRBV6-1 to TRBJ1-2; 9 bases are shared with TRBD1. The V gene end was trimmed by 7 bases and the J gene end by 1 base; junction bases not matched to a gene: 4. This CDR3 has 14 residues. Germline V gives CDR1 MNHNS, CDR2 SASEGT. CDR3 nucleotides: TGTGCCAGCATCCTGGGACAGGGTAACTATGGCTACACCTTC. This codes for CASILGQGNYGYTF.

This clonotype has ten or more counts. The genes are TRBV9 and TRBJ2-2; 12 nucleotides align to TRBD1. The germline CDR1 and CDR2 sequences are SGDLS and YYNGEE. J lost 5 bases, V lost 6 bases, and 8 bases had no gene match. The CDR3 extends over 16 amino acids. The CDR3 DNA follows: TGTGCCAGCACCAAGACGGGACAGGGGGCTACCGGGGAGCTGTTTTTT. Translating it yields CASTKTGQGATGELFF.

This clonotype showed up many times. This chain joins TRBV27 and TRBJ2-2; 14 positions agree with TRBD2. V gave up 6 bases and J gave up 5 bases; unmatched junction bases: 11. CDR3 length: 18 residues. Looked up from germline, CDR1 is MNHEY and CDR2 is SMNVEV (reference sequence). The CDR3 sequence is CASRPYPGTSGRTGELFF. CDR3 sequence (DNA): TGTGCCAGCAGGCCCTACCCCGGGACTAGCGGGAGAACCGGGGAGCTGTTTTTT.

This clonotype was seen at least ten times. The gene calls are TRBV28 and TRBJ2-5, with D possibly TRBD1 on 5 matching bases. Trimming stripped 4 bases from V and 3 bases from J, with 12 bases between. The CDR3 length is 14 residues. Per the germline V gene, CDR1 is MDHEN and CDR2 is SYDVKM. CDR3 protein: CASSSAGNEETQYF. The DNA of the CDR3 is TGTGCCAGCAGTTCAGCAGGGAATGAAGAGACCCAGTACTTC.

The chain employs TRBV6-2 or TRBV6-3 and TRBJ2-2, with 9 bases lining up with TRBD2. This CDR3 contains 20 residues. The ends lost 4 bases at V and 3 bases at J; junction bases unmatched: 18. Germline V lookup: CDR1 MNHEY, CDR2 SVGEGT. CDR3 sequence reads: CASSSLGASLAGGYTGELFF. For the CDR3, the DNA is TGTGCCAGCAGTTCCCTTGGGGCGAGTCTGGCGGGAGGGTACACCGGGGAGCTGTTTTTT.